One TCR beta chain is described in this entry. Its antigen remains unidentified. Survey-level immunoSEQ v3.0 assays were run. Sequencing aimed at roughly 40,000-55,000 T-cell genomes per sample. The repertoire was sequenced with immunoSEQ multiplex PCR; TCRdb's copy has only in-frame clones and lacks some. The table has 25,000 or so clones, approximately 88% seen once; the top ten hold about 4.3%. The sample comes from a study of long-term antiretroviral therapy in people with HIV. Study-wide points: Even long-term ART left TRB diversity below transplant donor controls, despite gains. Repertoires in HIV (unlike those of controls) had narrower CDR3 length ranges.

There were no participants with HIV treated outside the United States. Trimming took 4 bases from V and 7 from J; bases not matched to a gene: 10. The CDR3 has 15 residues. The germline V gene has CDR1 SGHTA and CDR2 FQGTGA. The clonotype originates from a woman between 18 and 29 years old with HIV. The sequencing used unsorted PBMCs, collected 0.5 years after starting antiretroviral therapy. The chain recombines TRBV7-3 with TRBJ1-2; 9 bases are a match to TRBD1. DNA for the CDR3: TGTGCCAGCAGCTCGACTACACAGGGGGCGTCTGGCTACACCTTC. Translating gives CASSSTTQGASGYTF.